This T cell receptor beta chain was sequenced during a study of cytomegalovirus exposure and HLA in healthy donors. Across the whole study: Earlier results showed 90 million to 130 million unique TCR beta sequences derived from approximately 180 million T cells.

This CDR3 has 14 amino acids. The germline V gene has CDR1 MDHEN and CDR2 SYDVKM. V gave up 6 bases and J gave up 4 bases, with 15 bases separating them. Healthy bone marrow donors made up the cohort. Concerning this clone: Its antigen is still unknown.

The study ran its PCR with 60 Vbeta and 13 Jbeta primers. The table came from immunoSEQ multiplex PCR; TCRdb's copy has only in-frame clones and leaves some out. The sample yields 100,000 or so clones, approximately 78% seen once. General study findings and limits: Across HLA loci, a later analysis found differing TCR association rates, with DRB1 most and HLA-C fewest. Analysis performed later found 15,000 or so TCR beta sequences associated with HLA alleles at 0.05 false discovery rate.

This rearrangement joins TRBV28 to TRBJ1-2, with D tentatively TRBD1 (6 bases). Sequenced: PBMCs. This clonotype was sampled from a woman in her 40s in good health and CMV-seropositive. The CDR3 DNA is TGTGCCAGCAGATCAGGGGCCTTGGGCTATGGCTACACCTTC. It codes for CASRSGALGYGYTF.